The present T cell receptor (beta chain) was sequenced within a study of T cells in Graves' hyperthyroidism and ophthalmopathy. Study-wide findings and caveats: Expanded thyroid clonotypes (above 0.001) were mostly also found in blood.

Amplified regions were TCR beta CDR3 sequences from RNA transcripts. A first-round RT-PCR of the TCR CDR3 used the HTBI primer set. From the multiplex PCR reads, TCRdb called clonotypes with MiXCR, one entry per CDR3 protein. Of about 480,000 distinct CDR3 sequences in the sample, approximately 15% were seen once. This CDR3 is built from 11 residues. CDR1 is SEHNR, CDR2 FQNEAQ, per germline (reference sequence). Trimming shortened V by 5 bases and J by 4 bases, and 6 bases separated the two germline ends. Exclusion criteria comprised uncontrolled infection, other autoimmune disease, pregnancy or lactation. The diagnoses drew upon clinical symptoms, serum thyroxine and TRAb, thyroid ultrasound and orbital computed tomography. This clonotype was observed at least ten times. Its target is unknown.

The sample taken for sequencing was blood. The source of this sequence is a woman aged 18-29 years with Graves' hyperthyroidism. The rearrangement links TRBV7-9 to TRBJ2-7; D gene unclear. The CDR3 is CASSPRYEQYF. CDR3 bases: TGTGCCAGCAGCCCTCGATACGAGCAGTACTTC.